This T cell receptor beta chain is drawn from a study of blood T cell repertoires in COVID-19. The V gene's germline CDR1 is MNHEY and CDR2 SVGAGI. CDR3 length equals 15 residues. The V end lost 0 bases, the J end lost 2 bases, and 9 bases lay between the germline ends. Assay: immunoSEQ multiplex PCR; the TCRdb copy retains only in-frame clones and omits some. The sample holds 35,000 to 50,000 clones, more than 70% seen once. This chain connects TRBV6-5 to TRBJ2-3; possible D gene TRBD2, 5 bases. This sequence was found in an elderly woman with acute or convalescent COVID-19. What was sequenced was peripheral blood. CDR3 bases: TGTGCCAGCAGTTACTCAACGGGGATCACAGATACGCAGTATTTT. Encoded protein: CASSYSTGITDTQYF.